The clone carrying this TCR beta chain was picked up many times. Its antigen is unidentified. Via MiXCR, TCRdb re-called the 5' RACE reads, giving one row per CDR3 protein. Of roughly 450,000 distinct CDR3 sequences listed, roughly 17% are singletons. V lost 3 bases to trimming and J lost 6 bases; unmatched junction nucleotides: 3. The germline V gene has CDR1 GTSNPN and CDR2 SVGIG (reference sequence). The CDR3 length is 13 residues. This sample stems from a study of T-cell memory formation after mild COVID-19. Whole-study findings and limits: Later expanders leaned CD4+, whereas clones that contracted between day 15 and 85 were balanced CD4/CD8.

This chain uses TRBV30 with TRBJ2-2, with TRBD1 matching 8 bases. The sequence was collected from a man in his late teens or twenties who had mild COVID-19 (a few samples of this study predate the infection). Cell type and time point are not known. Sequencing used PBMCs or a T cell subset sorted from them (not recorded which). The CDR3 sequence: CAWSRQGSGELFF. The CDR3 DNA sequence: TGTGCCTGGAGCCGACAGGGGTCCGGGGAGCTGTTTTTT.